This T cell receptor (beta chain) was identified in a study of Ad26.COV2.S vaccination and SARS-CoV-2 variants. Study-level background: Donor was assigned to the Ad26.COV2.S arm of trial COV1001. Administration of Ad26.COV2.S was intramuscular, either once or twice 56 days apart.

As regards this clone: No antigen is known for it.

The CDR3 has 17 residues. Trimming took 1 base from V and 1 from J, leaving 14 bases between them. Germline assignment: CDR1 SEHNR and CDR2 FQNEAQ (reference sequence). Whole-study results and caveats: Similar non-spike TCR breadth was observed in recipients of vaccine and of placebo.

Sequencing used immunoSEQ multiplex PCR; TCRdb keeps in-frame clones, though not all of them. Of about 480,000 clones in the sample, 87% were seen once. Described treatment: around 19 received Ad26.COV2.S at low or high dose, single or two shots; about 5 received placebo; per-sample allocation not given. Sampling happened 63 days after the first vaccine or placebo injection. It was an adult aged 18-55 years in Boston who was the donor. This TCR was sampled from a person aged 18-60 years who received the Ad26.COV2.S COVID-19 vaccine or a placebo. Sequencing used peripheral blood, obtained in a trial of Ad26.COV2.S vaccine versus placebo. The genes are TRBV7-9 and TRBJ2-4; D tentatively fits TRBD1 or TRBD2 (5 bases each). Written as DNA, the CDR3 is TGTGCCAGCAGCTTAGGGACCGGGGCTCCGGCCAAAAACATTCAGTACTTC. It translates to CASSLGTGAPAKNIQYF.